Listed below are T cell receptor beta chains from one sample, sequenced in a study of T cell responses to AZD1222 COVID-19 vaccine. Generated by immunoSEQ multiplex PCR, the TCRdb table keeps only in-frame clones and is missing some. The sample shows over 110,000 clones, more than 85% of them seen only once. The sequenced sample was peripheral blood, obtained on day 0 of AZD1222 vaccination. All receptors come from an adult in good health. The CDR3 runs from the conserved cysteine through the conserved F or W. Fields, in order: V gene, clone size, D gene, J gene, CDR3 DNA, CDR3 protein. D genes are given only for firm matches. A row's size may be missing; if present it is once, few, many or a size class.

TRBV2	NA	NA	TRBJ2-7	TGTGCCAGCAGGGCAACCGGAAACTACGAGCAGTACTTC	CASRATGNYEQYF
TRBV4-3	NA	NA	TRBJ2-6	TGCGCCAGCAGCCAAGGGGTAGCTGGGGCCAACGTCCTGACTTTC	CASSQGVAGANVLTF
TRBV11-2	NA	TRBD2	TRBJ2-1	TGTGCCAGCAGCTTAGCTAGCGGTGAGCAGTTCTTC	CASSLASGEQFF
TRBV7-6	NA	NA	TRBJ2-1	TGTGCCAGCACCAATACGGCTCCAGGACAGCCTAATGAGCAGTTCTTC	CASTNTAPGQPNEQFF
TRBV5-1	NA	NA	TRBJ2-7	TGCGCCAGCAGCCTGGACCGACTCTCCTACGAGCAGTACTTC	CASSLDRLSYEQYF
TRBV18	few	NA	TRBJ1-1	TGTGCCAGCTCACTATCACAGGACGCTGAAGCTTTCTTT	CASSLSQDAEAFF
TRBV5-1	NA	NA	TRBJ2-1	TGCGCCAGCAGCTATGGATCCTCGAGCAATGAGCAGTTCTTC	CASSYGSSSNEQFF
TRBV2	NA	TRBD1	TRBJ1-5	TGTGCCAGCAGTCCGGACAGGGGACTACGCATTGGCAATCAGCCCCAGCATTTT	CASSPDRGLRIGNQPQHF
TRBV27	NA	NA	TRBJ1-2	TGTGCCAGCAGTCCATCCCCAGGGACACCCAACTATGGCTACACCTTC	CASSPSPGTPNYGYTF
TRBV18	NA	NA	TRBJ2-3	TGTGCCAGCTCACCGGACACCCGAAGCACAGATACGCAGTATTTT	CASSPDTRSTDTQYF
TRBV3-1/TRBV3-2	NA	TRBD1	TRBJ1-2	TGTGCCAGCAGCCCGCCGACAGGGCGAGGCTACACCTTC	CASSPPTGRGYTF
TRBV5-1	NA	TRBD2	TRBJ2-3	TGCGCCAGCAGCTTGGAGATAGCGGGAGGGGCGACAGATACGCAGTATTTT	CASSLEIAGGATDTQYF
TRBV29-1	NA	NA	TRBJ2-7	TGCAGCGTTGTCGGGGCAGGGGGGAGATACGAGCAGTACTTC	CSVVGAGGRYEQYF
TRBV6-2/TRBV6-3	NA	NA	TRBJ2-3	TGTGCCAGCAGTTACGCCCAGGGTGGTGCAGATACGCAGTATTTT	CASSYAQGGADTQYF
TRBV2	NA	TRBD1	TRBJ2-7	TGTGCCAGCAGTCGACAGGGGTCCTACGAGCAGTACTTC	CASSRQGSYEQYF
TRBV10-1	NA	TRBD2	TRBJ2-3	TGCGCCAGCAGTGATCGGGCGCGGGCTAGCGGGGGGATGAGCACAGATACGCAGTATTTT	CASSDRARASGGMSTDTQYF
TRBV6-1	NA	NA	TRBJ1-1	TGTGCCAGCAGTGAAGCCCTTTACTCTATGAGGGACACTGAAGCTTTCTTT	CASSEALYSMRDTEAFF
TRBV11-2	NA	TRBD1	TRBJ1-6	TGTGCCAGCAGCTCCGCAGGGGGTAATTCACCCCTCCACTTT	CASSSAGGNSPLHF
TRBV7-2	NA	TRBD2	TRBJ2-3	TGTGCCAGCAGCTTTTCGGGACTAGCCTCAGATACGCAGTATTTT	CASSFSGLASDTQYF
TRBV6-2/TRBV6-3	NA	TRBD2	TRBJ2-5	TGTGCCAGCAGTTACTCGAGAGCGGGGGGAGAGACCCAGTACTTC	CASSYSRAGGETQYF
TRBV4-3	NA	NA	TRBJ2-7	TGCGCCAGCAGCCAAGGAGCCGGGGGCTACGAGCAGTACTTC	CASSQGAGGYEQYF